The clone carrying this T cell receptor (beta chain) appeared many times. Its antigen is still unknown. The sample belongs to a study of T cell repertoires in cytomegalovirus infection. Using its own MiXCR run on the reads, TCRdb lists one record per CDR3 protein. The table has 750,000 to 900,000 distinct CDR3 sequences, just under 30% seen once; the top ten hold around 13%. The CDR3 extends over 11 amino acids. The ends were cut back, 9 bases at V and 4 bases at J, with 9 bases in the middle. Germline values: CDR1 SEHNR, CDR2 FQNEAQ (reference sequence). The receptor comes from a human donor in good health (CMV status not recorded). Some clones in this sample may be carry-over from other donors' samples. Here the sequenced sample was cultured CD8+ T cells from PBMCs, taken from culture after CMV antigen stimulation. The chain combines TRBV7-9 with TRBJ1-1; D gene unclear. The chain's CDR3 is CASNIGTEAFF. For the CDR3, the DNA is TGTGCCAGTAACATTGGCACTGAAGCTTTCTTT.